The 31 T cell receptor beta chains reported below all come from one sample, sequenced in a study of CXCR3-negative and CXCR3-positive naive CD8 T cells. Study-wide results and caveats: Researchers report that CXCR3-positive naive cells carry more hydrophobic TRB CDR3s than CXCR3-negative naive cells.

These receptors' antigens are unknown. All TRB cDNA libraries came from 5' RACE performed with UMI labels. From its re-call of the 5' RACE reads, TCRdb lists each CDR3 protein once, without DNA. The sample's table shows approximately 98,000 distinct CDR3 sequences. The sequenced sample consisted of naive CXCR3+ CD8+ T cells from blood. The sample's subset: CD45RO-CCR7+CD27+CD95- naive CD8+ T cells expressing CXCR3 (TNR3+). The receptor set was obtained from a human donor in good health. Some clones in this sample may be carry-over from other donors' samples.

This rearrangement joins TRBV10-3 to TRBJ2-7; TCRdb's D call, TRBD2, is unchecked because there is no DNA. This CDR3 has 15 amino acids. Germline V gives CDR1 ENHRY, CDR2 SYGVKD. The CDR3 sequence: CAIQTPGLVKDEQYF.

The chain joins TRBV28 to TRBJ2-2; TCRdb selects TRBD1, and the lack of DNA leaves this call unchecked. The germline gives CDR1 MDHEN, CDR2 SYDVKM. The CDR3 consists of 16 residues. The chain's CDR3 is CASKQDRDTNTGELFF.

The chain joins TRBV29-1 to TRBJ1-2; the TRBD1 assignment by TCRdb is unverifiable without DNA. Looked up from germline, CDR1 is SQVTM and CDR2 is ANQGSEA. The CDR3 covers 12 residues. CDR3 sequence reads: CSIEEQGYGYTF.

The V call is TRBV12-3 or TRBV12-4, the J call TRBJ2-5; no DNA is available, so the TRBD1 call from TCRdb remains unchecked. The CDR3 runs to 17 residues. CDR3 region: CASSPSGAGGIVETQYF.

The CDR3 sequence is CASRTDYPGQAYSYEQYF. The rearrangement uses TRBV6-2 or TRBV6-3 and TRBJ2-7; TCRdb's assignment of TRBD1 cannot be checked, as there is no DNA. Germline CDR1 reads MNHEY; CDR2 reads SVGEGT. CDR3 length: 18 amino acids.

The chain has TRBV5-5 and TRBJ2-4; no DNA is available, so the TRBD1 call from TCRdb remains unchecked. The CDR3 is made up of 11 amino acids. Looked up from germline, CDR1 is SGHKS and CDR2 is YYEKEE (reference sequence). The CDR3 is CASRRTAPKYF.

The CDR3 sequence: CSARDPGQPAFIYGYTF. V and J are TRBV20-1 and TRBJ1-2; absent DNA, TCRdb's TRBD1 call cannot be checked. The CDR3 is 17 residues long. The germline CDR1 and CDR2 sequences are DFQATT and SNEGSKA (reference sequence).

The chain couples TRBV9 to TRBJ2-1. CDR3 length equals 12 residues. CDR1 is SGDLS, CDR2 YYNGEE, per germline. The CDR3 sequence: CASSTRYNEQFF.

This chain uses TRBV20-1 with TRBJ2-2; TCRdb's D call, TRBD1, is unchecked because there is no DNA. Germline assignment: CDR1 DFQATT and CDR2 SNEGSKA (reference sequence). This CDR3 has 15 residues. The CDR3 sequence: CSARPTGGKAGELFF.

The V call is TRBV4-3, the J call TRBJ2-1; TCRdb proposes TRBD2, but this gene call is untestable without DNA. This CDR3 has 19 amino acids. CDR1 is LGHNA and CDR2 is YSLEER in the germline V gene. The CDR3 sequence: CASSQDGASGGISYNEQFF.

The V call is TRBV7-8, the J call TRBJ1-1; there is no DNA to check the TCRdb D call of TRBD1. This CDR3 has 15 amino acids. Germline CDR1 SGHVS, CDR2 FQNEAQ. The CDR3 protein is CASSTYRGEGTEAFF.

The CDR3 loop reads CAGTPNGWQETQYF. The V and J genes are TRBV30 and TRBJ2-5. This CDR3 region has 14 residues. Germline V gene data show CDR1 as GTSNPN and CDR2 as SVGIG (reference sequence).

The V gene is TRBV29-1, the J gene TRBJ2-7; TCRdb picks TRBD2, but there is no DNA to check that call. CDR1 is SQVTM, CDR2 ANQGSEA, per germline. The CDR3 extends over 16 amino acids. The CDR3 region is CSVDDPNVGPNYEQYF.

V and J are TRBV7-2 and TRBJ2-5; TCRdb names TRBD1, which stays unverified in the absence of DNA. This CDR3 contains 12 residues. The germline V gene has CDR1 SGHTA and CDR2 FQGNSA. This chain's CDR3 is CASRNRGETQYF.

The J gene is TRBJ2-7, the V gene TRBV4-2; TCRdb's D gene call, TRBD1, goes unchecked for lack of DNA. Germline V gene lookup returns CDR1 LGHNA and CDR2 YNFKEQ. The CDR3 has 17 amino acids. The CDR3: CASSQLRWGESLYEQYF.

The gene calls are TRBV28 and TRBJ2-7; the D call from TCRdb, TRBD1, cannot be confirmed without DNA. The CDR3 is 17 amino acids. The germline V gene encodes CDR1 MDHEN and CDR2 SYDVKM. CDR3 protein: CASSLWVGQGANYEQYF.

V usage is TRBV5-1 and J usage is TRBJ1-5; TCRdb proposes TRBD1, but this gene call is untestable without DNA. The germline V gene encodes CDR1 SGHRS and CDR2 YFSETQ. The CDR3 contains 15 residues. CDR3 sequence: CASSPGTDSNQPQHF.

The rearrangement joins TRBV9 to TRBJ2-7; there is no DNA to check the TCRdb D call of TRBD1. CDR1 and CDR2 from the germline V gene are SGDLS and YYNGEE. CDR3 length equals 15 residues. CDR3 amino acids: CASSVVGTGRHEQYF.

This sequence joins TRBV7-6 and TRBJ2-6; checking the TCRdb D call of TRBD2 is not possible without DNA. This CDR3 has 15 residues. Per germline, CDR1 SGHVS and CDR2 FNYEAQ. The CDR3 is CASSLGGSGANVLTF.

V usage is TRBV4-3 and J usage is TRBJ2-5. This CDR3 has 14 amino acids. Looked up from germline, CDR1 is LGHNA and CDR2 is YSLEER. This CDR3 is CASSEDRVQETQYF.

The chain combines TRBV5-1 with TRBJ1-2. Germline values: CDR1 SGHRS, CDR2 YFSETQ. This CDR3 is built from 14 residues. CDR3: CASSLGATDYGYTF.

CDR3 amino acids: CASSSLRSPDEQYF. This chain links TRBV5-4 with TRBJ2-7. This CDR3 comprises 14 residues. Germline V CDR1 and CDR2: SGHNT, YYREEE (reference sequence).

The gene calls are TRBV3-1 and TRBJ2-7. Germline values: CDR1 LGHDT, CDR2 YNNKEL (reference sequence). The CDR3 runs to 11 residues. CDR3 region: CASSHAYEQYF.

The chain couples TRBV6-2 or TRBV6-3 to TRBJ2-1. This CDR3 is 16 amino acids long. The germline CDR1 and CDR2 sequences are MNHEY and SVGEGT. The CDR3 spells CASSYFHRDYYNEQFF.

The gene calls are TRBV29-1 and TRBJ2-7; TCRdb selects TRBD1, and the lack of DNA leaves this call unchecked. Germline V gives CDR1 SQVTM, CDR2 ANQGSEA. This CDR3 spans 13 amino acids. The CDR3 sequence is CSVIIRDPYEQYF.

The rearrangement uses TRBV9 and TRBJ2-7; TCRdb picks TRBD1, but there is no DNA to check that call. The CDR3 consists of 17 residues. Germline assignment: CDR1 SGDLS and CDR2 YYNGEE. The chain's CDR3 is CASNVHRTGTKTYEQYF.

The V gene is TRBV12-3 or TRBV12-4, the J gene TRBJ2-7; the TRBD1 assignment by TCRdb is unverifiable without DNA. CDR3 length: 12 residues. CDR3 protein: CASSWDRYEQYF.

The rearrangement uses TRBV6-6 and TRBJ2-3. CDR1 is MNHNY, CDR2 SVGAGI, per germline (reference sequence). This CDR3 has 14 amino acids. This CDR3 reads CASSYEYGTDAQYF.

V and J are TRBV5-6 and TRBJ1-1; TCRdb designates TRBD1, a call that cannot be tested without DNA. The CDR3 length is 13 residues. CDR1 SGHDT and CDR2 YYEEEE come from the germline V gene. CDR3 sequence reads: CASSWGQGTEAFF.

The genes are TRBV5-1 and TRBJ2-3; TCRdb's D call, TRBD2, is unchecked because there is no DNA. Germline V CDR1 and CDR2: SGHRS, YFSETQ. The CDR3 consists of 17 residues. The chain's CDR3 is CASSPKLAGHRTDTQYF.

The chain has TRBV6-5 and TRBJ2-5. The germline V gene has CDR1 MNHEY and CDR2 SVGAGI. CDR3 length equals 11 residues. CDR3 sequence reads: CASSYYETQYF.